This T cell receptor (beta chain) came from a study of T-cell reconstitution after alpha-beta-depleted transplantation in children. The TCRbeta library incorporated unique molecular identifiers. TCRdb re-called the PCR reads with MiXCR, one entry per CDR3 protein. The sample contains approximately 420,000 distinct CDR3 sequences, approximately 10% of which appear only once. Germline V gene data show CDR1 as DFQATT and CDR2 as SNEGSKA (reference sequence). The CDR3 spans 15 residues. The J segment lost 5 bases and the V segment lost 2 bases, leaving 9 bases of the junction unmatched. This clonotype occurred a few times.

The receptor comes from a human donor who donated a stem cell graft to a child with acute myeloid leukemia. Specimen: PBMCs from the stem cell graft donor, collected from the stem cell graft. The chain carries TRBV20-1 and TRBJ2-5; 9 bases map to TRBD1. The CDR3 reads CSARSSRGQGETQYF. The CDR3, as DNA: TGCAGTGCTAGAAGTTCCCGGGGACAGGGTGAGACCCAGTACTTC.